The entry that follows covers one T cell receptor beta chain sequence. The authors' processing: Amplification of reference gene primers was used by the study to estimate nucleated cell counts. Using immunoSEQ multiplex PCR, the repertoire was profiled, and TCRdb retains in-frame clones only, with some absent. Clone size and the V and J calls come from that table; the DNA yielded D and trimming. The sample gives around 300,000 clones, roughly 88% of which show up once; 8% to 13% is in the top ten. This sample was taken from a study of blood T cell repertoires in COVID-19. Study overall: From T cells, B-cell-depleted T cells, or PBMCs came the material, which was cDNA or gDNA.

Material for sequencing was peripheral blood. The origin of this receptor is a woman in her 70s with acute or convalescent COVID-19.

The CDR3 DNA follows: TGTGCCTGGAGTCCTCTCCGGTCTGGGGCCAACGTCCTGACTTTC. Translation gives CAWSPLRSGANVLTF. V usage is TRBV30 and J usage is TRBJ2-6; no clear D gene. CDR3 length: 15 amino acids. CDR1 and CDR2 (germline): GTSNPN, SVGIG (reference sequence). The ends were cut back, 2 bases at V and 1 base at J, with 9 bases in the middle.